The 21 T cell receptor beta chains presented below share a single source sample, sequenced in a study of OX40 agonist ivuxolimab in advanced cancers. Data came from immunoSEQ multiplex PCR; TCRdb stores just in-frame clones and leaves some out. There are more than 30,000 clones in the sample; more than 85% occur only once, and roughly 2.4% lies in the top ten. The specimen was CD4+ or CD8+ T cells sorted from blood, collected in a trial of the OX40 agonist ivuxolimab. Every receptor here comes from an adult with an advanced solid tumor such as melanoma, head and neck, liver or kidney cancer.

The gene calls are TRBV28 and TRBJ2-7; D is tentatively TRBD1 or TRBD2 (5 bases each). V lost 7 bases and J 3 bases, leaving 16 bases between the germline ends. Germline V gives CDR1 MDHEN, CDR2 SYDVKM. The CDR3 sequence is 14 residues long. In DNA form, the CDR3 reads TGTGCCAGCACCCGGGGCAGGGCCGGCTACGAGCAGTACTTC. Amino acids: CASTRGRAGYEQYF.

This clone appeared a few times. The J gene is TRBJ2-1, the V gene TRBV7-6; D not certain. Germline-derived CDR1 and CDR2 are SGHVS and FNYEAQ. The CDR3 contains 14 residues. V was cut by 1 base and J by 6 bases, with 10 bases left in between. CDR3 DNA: TGTGCCAGCAGCTTAGAGCGTTTAGGCAATGAGCAGTTCTTC. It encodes CASSLERLGNEQFF.

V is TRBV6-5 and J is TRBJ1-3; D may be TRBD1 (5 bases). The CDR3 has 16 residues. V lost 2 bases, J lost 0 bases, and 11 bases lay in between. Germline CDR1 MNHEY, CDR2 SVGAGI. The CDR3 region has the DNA TGTGCCAGCAGTTACGCGCAGGGTTTCTCTGGAAACACCATATATTTT. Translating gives CASSYAQGFSGNTIYF.

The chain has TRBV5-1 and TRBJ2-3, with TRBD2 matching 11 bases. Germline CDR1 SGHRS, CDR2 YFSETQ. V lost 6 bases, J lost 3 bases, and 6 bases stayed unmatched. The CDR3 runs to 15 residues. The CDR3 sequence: CASTLAGGLTDTQYF. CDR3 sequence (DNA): TGCGCCAGCACCTTAGCGGGGGGGCTTACAGATACGCAGTATTTT. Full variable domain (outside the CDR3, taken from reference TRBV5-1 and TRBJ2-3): KAGVTQTPRYLIKTRGQQVTLSCSPISGHRSVSWYQQTPGQGLQFLFEYFSETQRNKGNFPGRFSGRQFSNSRSEMNVSTLELGDSALYLCASTLAGGLTDTQYFGPGTRLTVL.

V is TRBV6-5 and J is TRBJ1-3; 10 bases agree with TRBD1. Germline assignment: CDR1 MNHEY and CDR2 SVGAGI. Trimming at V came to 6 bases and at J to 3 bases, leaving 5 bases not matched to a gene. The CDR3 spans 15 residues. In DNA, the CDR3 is TGTGCCAGCAGGCCGGGACAGGGGTATGGAAACACCATATATTTT. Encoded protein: CASRPGQGYGNTIYF.

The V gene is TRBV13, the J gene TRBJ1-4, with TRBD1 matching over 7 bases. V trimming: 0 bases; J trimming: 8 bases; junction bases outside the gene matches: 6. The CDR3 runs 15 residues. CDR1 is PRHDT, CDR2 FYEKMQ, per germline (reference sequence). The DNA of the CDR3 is TGTGCCAGCAGCTTAGGCGTGACAGGGATCGAAAAACTGTTTTTT. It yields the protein CASSLGVTGIEKLFF.

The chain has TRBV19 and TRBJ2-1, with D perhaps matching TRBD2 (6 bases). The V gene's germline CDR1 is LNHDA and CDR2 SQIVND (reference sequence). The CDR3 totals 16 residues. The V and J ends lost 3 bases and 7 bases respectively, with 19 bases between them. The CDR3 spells CASSILGGAPVNEQFF. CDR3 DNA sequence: TGTGCCAGTAGTATCCTAGGCGGGGCGCCGGTTAATGAGCAGTTCTTC.

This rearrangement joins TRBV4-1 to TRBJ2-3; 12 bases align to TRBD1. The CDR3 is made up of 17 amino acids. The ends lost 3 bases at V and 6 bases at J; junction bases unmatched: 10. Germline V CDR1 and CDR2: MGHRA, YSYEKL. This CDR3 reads CASSQAPGQGAGDTQYF. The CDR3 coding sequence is TGCGCCAGCAGCCAGGCACCGGGACAGGGGGCAGGTGATACGCAGTATTTT.

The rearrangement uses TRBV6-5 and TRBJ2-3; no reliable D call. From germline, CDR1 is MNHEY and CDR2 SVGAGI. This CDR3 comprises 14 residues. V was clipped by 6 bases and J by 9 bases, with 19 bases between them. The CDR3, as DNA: TGTGCCAGCAGCCCTGGGTCTGAACGGCGGACGCAGTATTTT. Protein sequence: CASSPGSERRTQYF.

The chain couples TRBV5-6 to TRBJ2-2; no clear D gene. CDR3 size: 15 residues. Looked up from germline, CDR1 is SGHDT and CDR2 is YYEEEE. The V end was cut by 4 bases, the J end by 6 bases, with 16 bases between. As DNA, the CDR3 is TGTGCCAGCAGCAGGCTCACCCTGGGCGCCGGGGAGCTGTTTTTT. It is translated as CASSRLTLGAGELFF.

CDR3 coding DNA: TGTGCCAGCAGCTTAATGGGGGGTGGGTACGAGCAGTACTTC. Encoded protein: CASSLMGGGYEQYF. This sequence joins TRBV7-2 and TRBJ2-7; D may be TRBD2 (6 bases). This CDR3 region has 14 residues. From germline, CDR1 is SGHTA and CDR2 FQGNSA. V lost 2 bases to trimming and J lost 4 bases, with 12 bases between them.

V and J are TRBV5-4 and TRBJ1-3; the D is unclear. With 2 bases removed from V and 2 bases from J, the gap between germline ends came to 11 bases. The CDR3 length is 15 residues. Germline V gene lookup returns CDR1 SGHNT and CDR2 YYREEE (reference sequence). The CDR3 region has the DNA TGTGCCAGCAGCTTAGTCGGTACGACTGGAAACACCATATATTTT. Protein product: CASSLVGTTGNTIYF.

CDR3: CASLDKWNTEAFF. For the CDR3, the DNA is TGTGCCAGTCTAGACAAGTGGAACACTGAAGCTTTCTTT. The gene calls are TRBV6-6 and TRBJ1-1; D gene ambiguous. V shed 9 bases and J shed 1 base, with 12 bases lying between them. The CDR3 totals 13 residues. Germline V CDR1 and CDR2: MNHNY, SVGAGI (reference sequence).

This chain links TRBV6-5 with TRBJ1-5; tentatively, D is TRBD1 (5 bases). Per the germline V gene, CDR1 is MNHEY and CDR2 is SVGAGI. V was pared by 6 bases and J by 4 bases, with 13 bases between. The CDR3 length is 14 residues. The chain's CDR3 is CASSRDGTNQPQHF. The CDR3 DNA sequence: TGTGCCAGCAGCAGGGACGGGACTAATCAGCCCCAGCATTTT.

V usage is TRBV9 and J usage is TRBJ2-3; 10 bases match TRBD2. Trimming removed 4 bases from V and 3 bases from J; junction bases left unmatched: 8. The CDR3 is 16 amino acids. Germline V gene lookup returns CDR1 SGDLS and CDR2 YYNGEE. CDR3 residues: CASSRLAGGETDTQYF. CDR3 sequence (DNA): TGTGCCAGCAGCCGATTAGCGGGGGGCGAAACAGATACGCAGTATTTT.

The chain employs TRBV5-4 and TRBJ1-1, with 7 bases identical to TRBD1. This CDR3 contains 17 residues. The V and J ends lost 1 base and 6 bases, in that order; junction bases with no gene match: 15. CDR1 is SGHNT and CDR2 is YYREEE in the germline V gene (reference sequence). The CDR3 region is CASSLNGGRGRMAEAFF. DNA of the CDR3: TGTGCCAGCAGCTTGAATGGGGGTAGGGGGCGGATGGCTGAAGCTTTCTTT.

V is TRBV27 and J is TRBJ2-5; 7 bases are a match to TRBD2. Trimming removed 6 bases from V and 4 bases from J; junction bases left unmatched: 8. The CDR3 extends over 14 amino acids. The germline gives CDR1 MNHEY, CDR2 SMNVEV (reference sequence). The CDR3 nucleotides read TGTGCCAGCAGGGCAGGCGGCGGGGGAGAGACCCAGTACTTC. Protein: CASRAGGGGETQYF.

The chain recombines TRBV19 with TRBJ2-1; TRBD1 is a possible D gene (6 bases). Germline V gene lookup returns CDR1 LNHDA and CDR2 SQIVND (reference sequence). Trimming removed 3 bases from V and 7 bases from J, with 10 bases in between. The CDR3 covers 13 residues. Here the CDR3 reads CASSMNGQNEQFF. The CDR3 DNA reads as TGTGCCAGTAGTATGAATGGACAGAATGAGCAGTTCTTC.

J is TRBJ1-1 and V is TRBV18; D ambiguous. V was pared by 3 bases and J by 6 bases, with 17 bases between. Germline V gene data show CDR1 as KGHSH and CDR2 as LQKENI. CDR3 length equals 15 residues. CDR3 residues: CASSPKSPGLAEAFF. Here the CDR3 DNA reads TGTGCCAGCTCACCGAAATCTCCCGGTTTGGCTGAAGCTTTCTTT.

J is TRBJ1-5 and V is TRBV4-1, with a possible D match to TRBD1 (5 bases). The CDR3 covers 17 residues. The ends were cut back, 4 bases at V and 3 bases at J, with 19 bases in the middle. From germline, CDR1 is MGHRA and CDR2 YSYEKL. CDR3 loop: CASSPSRDRIFNQPQHF. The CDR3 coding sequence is TGCGCCAGCAGCCCGTCCCGAGACAGAATCTTCAATCAGCCCCAGCATTTT.

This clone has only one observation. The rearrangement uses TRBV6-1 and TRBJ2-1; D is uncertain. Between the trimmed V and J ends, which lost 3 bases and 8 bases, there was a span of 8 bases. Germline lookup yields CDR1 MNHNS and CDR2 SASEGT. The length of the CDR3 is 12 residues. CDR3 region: CASSDWGYEQFF. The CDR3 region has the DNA TGTGCCAGCAGTGATTGGGGATATGAGCAGTTCTTC.